This TCR beta chain was obtained from a study of pediatric ulcerative colitis. Whole-study findings and limits: A couple of patients had blood samples with substantially reduced template counts. Ulcerative colitis patients shared more blood-rectal clones than controls.

Comment on this clone: No antigen is known for it.

Before the diagnostic colonoscopy, ulcerative colitis patients were free of immunosuppressive medication. At colonoscopy, a blood sample was also collected. The repertoire was sequenced with immunoSEQ multiplex PCR; TCRdb's copy has only in-frame clones and lacks some. The data hold 59,000 or so clones, with 77% observed a single time. This clonotype originated in a boy aged 10-17 years with moderate ulcerative colitis. The sample comprised blood.

In DNA, the CDR3 is TGTGCCAGCAGCTTAGGAAGCGGCTATAATTCACCCCTCCACTTT. Residues: CASSLGSGYNSPLHF. The chain uses TRBV7-3 and TRBJ1-6; D is ambiguous. Trimming removed 2 bases from V and 3 bases from J, with 8 bases in between. The V gene's germline CDR1 is SGHTA and CDR2 FQGTGA. This CDR3 contains 15 residues.